The source of this T cell receptor beta chain is a study of T cell repertoires in cytomegalovirus infection. For the study at large: Public TCR beta signatures were indicative of both CMV infection and a matching HLA type.

In TCRdb, the reads were re-called with MiXCR into one record per CDR3 protein. The sample lists more than 110,000 distinct CDR3 sequences; roughly a third were seen once. This clonotype was recorded many times. Its antigen is not identified. The V end was cut by 5 bases, the J end by 5 bases, with 18 bases between. CDR1 is LNHDA and CDR2 is SQIVND in the germline V gene (reference sequence). The CDR3 is 15 residues long. Specimen: CD8+ T cells from cultured PBMCs, collected from culture after CMV antigen stimulation. This chain uses TRBV19 with TRBJ1-1; D is perhaps TRBD1 (5 bases). This clonotype originated in a human donor in good health (CMV status not recorded). Some clones in this sample may be carry-over from other donors' samples. The CDR3 region is CASSPEDSRATEAFF. CDR3 coding DNA: TGTGCCAGTAGTCCCGAAGACAGCCGGGCGACTGAAGCTTTCTTT.